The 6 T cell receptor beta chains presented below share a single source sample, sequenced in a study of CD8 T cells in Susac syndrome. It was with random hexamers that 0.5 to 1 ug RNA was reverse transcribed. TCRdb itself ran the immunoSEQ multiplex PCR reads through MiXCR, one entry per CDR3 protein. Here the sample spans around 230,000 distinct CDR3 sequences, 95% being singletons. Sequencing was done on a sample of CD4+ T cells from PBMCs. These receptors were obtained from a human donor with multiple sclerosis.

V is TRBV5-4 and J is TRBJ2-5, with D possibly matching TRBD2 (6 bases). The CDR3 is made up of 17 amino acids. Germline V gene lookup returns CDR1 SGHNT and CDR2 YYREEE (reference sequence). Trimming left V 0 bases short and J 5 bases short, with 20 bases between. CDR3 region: CASSLASLAGRRETQYF. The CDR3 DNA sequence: TGTGCCAGCAGCTTGGCCAGTTTGGCAGGGAGGCGTGAGACCCAGTACTTC.

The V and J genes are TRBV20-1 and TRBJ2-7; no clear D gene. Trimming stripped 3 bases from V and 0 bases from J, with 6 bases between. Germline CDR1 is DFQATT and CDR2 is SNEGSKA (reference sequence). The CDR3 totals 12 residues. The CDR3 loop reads CSASDSSYEQYF. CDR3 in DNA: TGCAGTGCTAGCGATAGCTCCTACGAGCAGTACTTC.

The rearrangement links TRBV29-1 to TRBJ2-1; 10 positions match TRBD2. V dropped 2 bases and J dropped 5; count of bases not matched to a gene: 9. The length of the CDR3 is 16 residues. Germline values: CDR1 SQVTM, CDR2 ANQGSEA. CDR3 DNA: TGCAGCGTTGAATTCGTAGCGGGAGGTTCTCACAATGAGCAGTTCTTC. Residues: CSVEFVAGGSHNEQFF.

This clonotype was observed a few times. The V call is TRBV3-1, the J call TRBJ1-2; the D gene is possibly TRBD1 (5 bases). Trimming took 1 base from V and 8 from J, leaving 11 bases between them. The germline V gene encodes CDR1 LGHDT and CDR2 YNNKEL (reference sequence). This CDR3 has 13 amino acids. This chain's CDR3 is CASSQVAGHGYTF. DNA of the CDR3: TGTGCCAGCAGCCAAGTGGCAGGGCACGGCTACACCTTC.

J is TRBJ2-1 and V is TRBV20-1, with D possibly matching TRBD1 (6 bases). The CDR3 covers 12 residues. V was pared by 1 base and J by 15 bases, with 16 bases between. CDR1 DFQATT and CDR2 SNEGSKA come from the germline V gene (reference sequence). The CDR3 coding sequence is TGCAGTGCTAGAGCCCGGGTCAGGGGTATGTTCTTC. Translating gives CSARARVRGMFF.

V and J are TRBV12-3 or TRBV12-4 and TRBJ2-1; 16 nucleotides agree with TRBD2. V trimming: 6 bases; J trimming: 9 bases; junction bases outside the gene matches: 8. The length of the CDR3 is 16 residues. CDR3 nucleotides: TGTGCCAGCAGCTCGGGACTAGCGGGAGGGAACAGTGAGCAGTTCTTC. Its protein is CASSSGLAGGNSEQFF.